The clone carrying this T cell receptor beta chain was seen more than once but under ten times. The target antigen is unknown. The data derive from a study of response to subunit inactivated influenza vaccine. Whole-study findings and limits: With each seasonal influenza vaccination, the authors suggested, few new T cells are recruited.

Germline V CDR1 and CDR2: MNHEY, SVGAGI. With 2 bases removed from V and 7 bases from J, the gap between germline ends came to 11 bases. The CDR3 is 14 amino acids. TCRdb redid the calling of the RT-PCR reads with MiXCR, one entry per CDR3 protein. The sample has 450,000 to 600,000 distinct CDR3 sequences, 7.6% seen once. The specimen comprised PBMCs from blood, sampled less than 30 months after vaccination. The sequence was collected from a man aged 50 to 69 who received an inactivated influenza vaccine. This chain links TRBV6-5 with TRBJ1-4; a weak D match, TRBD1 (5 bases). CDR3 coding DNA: TGTGCCAGCAGTTACAGGGGCAGCGGTGAAAAACTGTTTTTT. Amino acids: CASSYRGSGEKLFF.